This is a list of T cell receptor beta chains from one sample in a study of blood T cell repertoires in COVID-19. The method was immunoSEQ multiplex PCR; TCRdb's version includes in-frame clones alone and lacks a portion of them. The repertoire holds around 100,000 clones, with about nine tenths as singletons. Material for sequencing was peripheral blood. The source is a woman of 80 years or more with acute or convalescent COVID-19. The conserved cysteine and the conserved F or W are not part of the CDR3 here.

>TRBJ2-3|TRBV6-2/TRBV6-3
ASSYPIGQGAGDTQY
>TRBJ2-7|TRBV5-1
ASGPGGDGPYEQY
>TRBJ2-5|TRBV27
ASSPLRGIGETQY
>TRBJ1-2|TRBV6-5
ASSYSIGEDYGYT
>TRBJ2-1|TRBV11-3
ASSSGSVGYNEQF
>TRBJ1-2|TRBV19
ASSIGTGYGYT
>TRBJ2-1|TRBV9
ASSELLVRSYNEQF
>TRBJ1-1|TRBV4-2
ASSRIGDRLGAEAF
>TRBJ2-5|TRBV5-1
ASSLVGLAVKETQY
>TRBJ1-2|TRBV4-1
ASSQDGQFPTNYGYT
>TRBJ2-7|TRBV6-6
ASTTGGQEQY
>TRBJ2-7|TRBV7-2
ASSQGLAAREQY
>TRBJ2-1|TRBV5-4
ASSLKSGQAYNEQF
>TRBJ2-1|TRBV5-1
ASSLQQGDEQF
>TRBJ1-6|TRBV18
ASSPGQDSPLH
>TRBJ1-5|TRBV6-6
ASRSQGNSNQPQH
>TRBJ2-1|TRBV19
ASSLPGLTVLAGRHNEQF
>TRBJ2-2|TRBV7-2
ASSLELASNTGELF
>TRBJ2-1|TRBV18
ASSLDRVIEEQF
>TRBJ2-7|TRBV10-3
AISGGTSGPYEQY
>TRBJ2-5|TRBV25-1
ASSWGRETQY
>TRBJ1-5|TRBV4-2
ASSLGTGHNQPQH
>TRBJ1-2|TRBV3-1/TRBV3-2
ASTRQGLNYGYT
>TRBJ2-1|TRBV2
ASSEVSGASGEQF
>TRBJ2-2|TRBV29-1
SVERAGELF
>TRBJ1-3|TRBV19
ASRSRARSGNTIY
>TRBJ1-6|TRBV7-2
ASSSQGRPDSPLH
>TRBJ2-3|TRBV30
AWSRIAGGRDTQY
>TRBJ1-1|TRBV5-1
ASSERVSNTEAF
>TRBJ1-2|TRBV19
ASKGWEENYGYT
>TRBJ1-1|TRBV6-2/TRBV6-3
ASSYSRVVGPTNTEAF
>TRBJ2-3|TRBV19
ASSAGTSYDTQY
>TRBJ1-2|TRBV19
ASSIGGTTTYGYT
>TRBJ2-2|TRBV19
ASSPGLAGGLPTGELF
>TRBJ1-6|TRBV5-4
ASSRQGSLLH
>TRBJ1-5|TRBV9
ASSQTGSNQPQH
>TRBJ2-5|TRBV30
AWSAGGVETQY
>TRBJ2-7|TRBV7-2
ASSLWGTTAYEQY
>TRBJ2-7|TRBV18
ASSPEVGGGYEQY
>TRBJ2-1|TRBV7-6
ASSLKWTSGYNEQF
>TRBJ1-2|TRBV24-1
ATAAGTSKFCGYT
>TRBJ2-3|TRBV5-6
ASSLSNRRSSTDTQY
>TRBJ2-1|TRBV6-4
ASSATRGNNEQF
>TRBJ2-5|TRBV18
ASSPLYGGQETQY
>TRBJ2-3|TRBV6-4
ASRERGMGSDTQY
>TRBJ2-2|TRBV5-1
ASSSMDRPNTGELF
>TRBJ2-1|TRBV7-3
ASSPKTGTGIYNEQF
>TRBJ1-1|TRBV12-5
ASGLDLGPAF
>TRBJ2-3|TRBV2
ASNRGLDTQY
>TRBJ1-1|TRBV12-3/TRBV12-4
ASRRWLNTEAF
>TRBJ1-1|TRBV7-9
ASSLRDTPNTEAF
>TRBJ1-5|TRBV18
ASSPGAANQPQH
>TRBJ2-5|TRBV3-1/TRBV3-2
ASSQEWHETQY
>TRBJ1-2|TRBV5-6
ASSPTRGTGHYGYT
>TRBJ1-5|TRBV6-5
ASSKGDSNQPQH
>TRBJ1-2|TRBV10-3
AISVGDRGSNYGYT
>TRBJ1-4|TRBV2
ASRQGGVREKLF
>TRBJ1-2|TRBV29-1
SVAEGANYGYT
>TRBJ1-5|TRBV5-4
ASSLGGDSNQPQH